This is a list of T cell receptor beta chains from one sample in a study of T cell responses to AZD1222 COVID-19 vaccine. TCRdb keeps only in-frame clones here, not all; method: immunoSEQ multiplex PCR. This table holds 150,000 or so clones, around 90% found once. This sample comprised peripheral blood, obtained on day 0 of AZD1222 vaccination. Receptor source: an adult in good health. The conserved cysteine and the conserved F or W are not part of the CDR3 here.

v_call cdr3_aa
TRBV28 ASSLGHYEQY
TRBV24-1 ATSDRYANSPLH
TRBV28 ASSFGLNTGELF
TRBV4-1 ASSQGQVNTEAF
TRBV11-2 ASSHAAGGLRETQY
TRBV30 AWSPGNYGYT
TRBV4-3 ASSQVRGLNEQF
TRBV29-1 SVDGGNPDTQY
TRBV5-1 ASSFGANVLT
TRBV29-1 SVEDAFGDRDTDEWQF
TRBV7-6 ASSLISGAGNTIY
TRBV28 ASSPTGIYGYT
TRBV7-8 ASSPAGLATYNEQF